This T cell receptor beta chain was captured in a study of CD8 T cells in Susac syndrome. The study, taken as a whole, reports: Individuals included in the TCR sequencing and HLA analysis were acknowledged by the study to be relatively few in number.

Germline values: CDR1 MNHEY, CDR2 SMNVEV (reference sequence). The CDR3 contains 15 residues. The ends were cut back, 4 bases at V and 3 bases at J, with 13 bases in the middle. This clonotype was seen once. Its antigen is undetermined. Both CD4+ and CD8+ T cells were negatively isolated, and TEMRA cells underwent FACS enrichment. Random hexamers were used to reverse transcribe an amount of about 0.45 to 1 ug RNA. It was immunoSEQ multiplex PCR that amplified TCR beta CDR3 across 54 Vbeta and 13 Jbeta. MiXCR, run by TCRdb on the immunoSEQ multiplex PCR reads, gives a single entry per CDR3 protein. This sample yields 150,000 to 190,000 distinct CDR3 sequences, of which 95% to 96% are seen a single time; under 0.15% belongs to the top ten.

The gene calls are TRBV27 and TRBJ2-1, with D possibly being TRBD2 (6 bases). The TCR comes from a human donor with multiple sclerosis. The sample comprised CD8+ T cells from PBMCs. The DNA for the CDR3 is TGTGCCAGCAGTTCTAGCCTAGCGATCTACAATGAGCAGTTCTTC. Translated, it gives CASSSSLAIYNEQFF.